This T cell receptor (beta chain) was observed in a study of tumor-infiltrating lymphocytes in primary liver carcinoma. DNA and RNA were both co-extracted from about 19-30 mg of bulk tissue that had not been sorted. TCR beta cDNA was made from 450 to 500 ng total RNA with a constant-region primer. Generation of the TCR beta libraries relied on three nested multiplex PCR rounds using slightly modified ARM-PCR. TCRdb processed the multiplex PCR reads anew with MiXCR; each CDR3 protein has one entry. The sample records tens of thousands of distinct CDR3 sequences, over 60% being singletons. Details on this clonotype: Its ends do not fully match the called genes, so a read error is possible.

Sequenced: liver tumor tissue from sampling region 1. Noted subset: tumor region T1, superior pole. This sequence originates from a man between 35 and 55 years old with primary liver carcinoma and hepatitis B virus infection.

The chain's CDR3 is CSASSAGGPGF. DNA for the CDR3: TGCAGTGCTAGTTCAGCGGGAGGGCCCGGCTTC. The rearrangement joins TRBV20-1 to TRBJ2-5; 10 bases align to TRBD2. The CDR3 has 11 residues. Germline loops: CDR1 DFQATT, CDR2 SNEGSKA (reference sequence).